A selection of T cell receptor beta chains follows, all from one sample in a study of CD8 T cells in ankylosing spondylitis. TCRdb itself ran the 5' RACE reads through MiXCR, one entry per CDR3 protein. The profile covers fewer than 200,000 distinct CDR3 sequences, with over 15% appearing a single time and 3.5% to 5% taken by the ten largest. Sequencing was performed on blood, either unsorted or a sorted T cell fraction (not recorded which). The origin of the receptors is a male donor between 5 and 29 years old with ankylosing spondylitis or in good health (not recorded which). Both conserved end residues are trimmed from each CDR3.

cdr3_length v_call cdr3_aa
11 TRBV18 ASSEDMNTEAF
13 TRBV11-1 ASSPRASGRNEQF
9 TRBV20-1 SARLAQEQY
11 TRBV24-1 ATSDLLTGLEY
12 TRBV10-3 AISVGLAVNEQY
13 TRBV6-1 ASSAQLRDFYGYT
12 TRBV14 ASGGGSRINEQF
14 TRBV12-3/TRBV12-4 ASSLQGLAVRGELF
12 TRBV6-2/TRBV6-3 ASSYGGRNTEAF
12 TRBV13 ASSSPDAGGGYT
12 TRBV12-3/TRBV12-4 ASSNTGTGETQY
9 TRBV11-3 ASSSTEKLF
13 TRBV10-3 ATSSGQASRDTQY
14 TRBV7-8 ASSLGDRVPNQPQH
8 TRBV20-1 SAETGEQF
10 TRBV20-1 SARLAGETQY
12 TRBV20-1 SARGTGTGVEQY
13 TRBV5-1 ASSPGQGPNQPQH
13 TRBV12-3/TRBV12-4 ASSRQGGSNTEAF
12 TRBV7-3 ASSTSGRAREQF
11 TRBV29-1 SVEVVAANEQF
17 TRBV9 ASSPLQSGLLRMANEQF
14 TRBV20-1 SARRQGRLTNTEAF
11 TRBV29-1 SVEEGSAYEQY
12 TRBV4-2 ASSQETSSDTQY
11 TRBV7-3 ASSFSGVNEQF
12 TRBV20-1 SARAEHWNTEAF
13 TRBV4-3 ASRPTDRGVGEQY
12 TRBV28 ASSQPGERQPQH
10 TRBV5-6 ASTGTANGYT
12 TRBV12-3/TRBV12-4 ASRIIGQAVEQY
11 TRBV6-1 ASSETYADTQY
12 TRBV7-9 ASSSGAVNTEAF
11 TRBV7-3 ASSLTRIGELF
11 TRBV11-2 ASSFIGQGELF
13 TRBV5-1 ASSTGTGQQGTQY
11 TRBV2 ASSGGLNNEQF
12 TRBV21-1 ASSKGDVQETQY
12 TRBV21-1 ASSRGLPKNIQY
13 TRBV12-3/TRBV12-4 ASSFAGGRTGELF
12 TRBV11-2 ASSAGGQRTPLH